What follows are 15 T cell receptor beta chains derived from one specimen sequenced in a study of blood T cell repertoires in COVID-19. The method was immunoSEQ multiplex PCR; TCRdb's version includes in-frame clones alone and lacks a portion of them. The sample has 250,000 or so clones; roughly 84% are singletons. Sequencing was carried out using peripheral blood. All receptors derive from a woman in her thirties or forties who had recovered from COVID-19.

V and J are TRBV5-1 and TRBJ2-2; perhaps TRBD2 as D (6 bases). The germline V and J ends were trimmed by 0 bases and 4 bases, with 13 bases remaining between them. Looked up from germline, CDR1 is SGHRS and CDR2 is YFSETQ. This CDR3 contains 16 residues. In DNA, the CDR3 is TGCGCCAGCAGCTTGGGGCAGGGACTCGGCACCGGGGAGCTGTTTTTT. Translation: CASSLGQGLGTGELFF.

This clone was seen just once. The chain uses TRBV5-1 and TRBJ2-5; D might be TRBD1 (5 bases). V lost 0 bases and J 2 bases, leaving 11 bases between the germline ends. The CDR3 runs 15 residues. Germline CDR1 reads SGHRS; CDR2 reads YFSETQ. CDR3 region: CASSLEGRVQETQYF. The CDR3 DNA follows: TGCGCCAGCAGCTTGGAAGGCAGGGTACAAGAGACCCAGTACTTC.

Here the CDR3 DNA reads TGTGCCAGCAGCTTATGGCCGAATCAGCCCCAGCATTTT. Its translation is CASSLWPNQPQHF. The rearrangement joins TRBV5-5 to TRBJ1-5; D not resolved. Germline V gives CDR1 SGHKS, CDR2 YYEKEE (reference sequence). The CDR3 extends over 13 amino acids. Between the trimmed V and J ends, which lost 2 bases and 4 bases, there was a span of 7 bases.

This clone was observed a few times. CDR3 nucleotides: TGTGCCAGCTCCGGCTCGGGTGGCGTTGAAGCTTTCTTT. Translated: CASSGSGGVEAFF. The chain employs TRBV5-4 and TRBJ1-1; unclear D gene. Trimming removed 7 bases from V and 7 bases from J, with 17 bases in between. This CDR3 comprises 13 residues. The V gene's germline CDR1 is SGHNT and CDR2 YYREEE (reference sequence). Combining the CDR3 with reference TRBV5-4 and TRBJ1-1 gives the whole variable domain ETGVTQSPTHLIKTRGQQVTLRCSSQSGHNTVSWYQQALGQGPQFIFQYYREEENGRGNFPPRFSGLQFPNYSSELNVNALELDDSALYLCASSGSGGVEAFFGQGTRLTVV.

This chain links TRBV7-9 with TRBJ2-1, with 14 positions matching TRBD2. J lost 7 bases, V lost 5 bases, and 10 bases had no gene match. The CDR3 consists of 17 residues. Looked up from germline, CDR1 is SEHNR and CDR2 is FQNEAQ (reference sequence). CDR3 loop: CASSPHGLAGGFNEQFF. The CDR3 DNA reads TGTGCCAGCAGCCCACATGGACTAGCGGGGGGTTTTAATGAGCAGTTCTTC.

CDR3 region: CASSQHDRGIDNEQFF. CDR3 nucleotide sequence: TGTGCCAGCAGCCAGCACGACAGGGGGATAGACAATGAGCAGTTCTTC. V usage is TRBV3-1 (or the pseudogene TRBV3-2) and J usage is TRBJ2-1; 9 nucleotides align to TRBD1. Germline values: CDR1 LGHDT, CDR2 YNNKEL (reference sequence). V lost 3 bases, J lost 5 bases, and 8 bases stayed unmatched. The CDR3 sequence is 16 residues long.

This chain uses TRBV5-1 with TRBJ2-3; TRBD1 matches at 8 bases. V was clipped by 0 bases and J by 1 base; unmatched bases: 7. Germline V gene lookup returns CDR1 SGHRS and CDR2 YFSETQ. The CDR3 loop spans 17 amino acids. This CDR3 is CASSLVRGPLGTDTQYF. CDR3 nucleotides: TGCGCCAGCAGCTTGGTCAGGGGGCCTCTTGGCACAGATACGCAGTATTTT.

This clone was counted once. The chain recombines TRBV28 with TRBJ2-7; TRBD1 matches at 9 bases. This CDR3 spans 15 amino acids. CDR1 MDHEN and CDR2 SYDVKM come from the germline V gene. With V trimmed by 5 bases and J by 6 bases, 11 bases remained unmatched. The DNA of the CDR3 is TGTGCCAGCAGTCCGCACATTCCACAGGGGGCCGAGCAGTACTTC. This translates into CASSPHIPQGAEQYF.

The chain uses TRBV2 and TRBJ2-7; TRBD1 is a possible D gene (6 bases). V was trimmed by 6 bases and J by 7 bases, leaving 25 bases between them. The CDR3 spans 16 residues. Looked up from germline, CDR1 is SNHLY and CDR2 is FYNNEI. The CDR3 bases are TGTGCCAGCAGGTTACCAGGGGATCGAGCTCTTGGGGAGCAGTACTTC. Amino acids: CASRLPGDRALGEQYF.

The chain is built from TRBV10-3 and TRBJ1-1, with 7 bases identical to TRBD1. The CDR3 is 15 amino acids. Germline values: CDR1 ENHRY, CDR2 SYGVKD. V gave up 6 bases and J gave up 0 bases; unmatched junction bases: 7. CDR3 region: CAIRYRDSLNTEAFF. As DNA, the CDR3 is TGTGCCATCAGATACCGGGACAGCTTGAACACTGAAGCTTTCTTT.

This clone was observed a few times. This rearrangement joins TRBV7-2 to TRBJ2-7; TRBD2 might be the D (6 bases). The CDR3 length is 13 residues. V lost 5 bases to trimming and J lost 6 bases, with 14 bases between them. From germline, CDR1 is SGHTA and CDR2 FQGNSA. This CDR3 reads CASSVGRRAEQYF. The CDR3 region has the DNA TGTGCCAGCAGCGTCGGCCGGAGGGCCGAGCAGTACTTC.

This clone was seen a few times. This chain connects TRBV29-1 to TRBJ1-4; D call uncertain. CDR3 length: 13 residues. Trimming removed 4 bases at V and 8 bases at J, with 14 bases between. Germline CDR1 reads SQVTM; CDR2 reads ANQGSEA. This CDR3 reads CSVARAGGEKLFF. The CDR3 DNA follows: TGCAGCGTTGCTCGCGCAGGAGGGGAAAAACTGTTTTTT.

The chain has TRBV19 and TRBJ2-2; TRBD1 agrees at 7 bases. Germline V gives CDR1 LNHDA, CDR2 SQIVND (reference sequence). The CDR3 runs 15 residues. Unmatched junction bases numbered 7, after V lost 5 bases and J lost 4 bases. CDR3 nucleotides: TGTGCCAGTAGTTCCTTGACAGGGAGCACCGGGGAGCTGTTTTTT. It translates to CASSSLTGSTGELFF.

The chain joins TRBV29-1 to TRBJ1-2, with a possible D match to TRBD1 (5 bases). V lost 1 base to trimming and J lost 4 bases, with 13 bases between them. There are 14 residues in the CDR3. Looked up from germline, CDR1 is SQVTM and CDR2 is ANQGSEA. The CDR3 protein is CSVEAWGGSYGYTF. The CDR3 DNA is TGCAGCGTTGAAGCCTGGGGCGGATCCTATGGCTACACCTTC.

This clone was seen a handful of times. Here the CDR3 DNA reads TGTGCCAGCATGCTTTACGGGTGGGCTTTCTTT. Its protein is CASMLYGWAFF. The V gene is TRBV12-3 or TRBV12-4, the J gene TRBJ1-1; D uncertain. The V and J ends lost 7 bases and 11 bases respectively, with 14 bases between them. The CDR3 sequence is 11 residues long.